Presented here are 3 T cell receptor beta chains from one specimen sequenced in a study of human T cells and chemical hapten exposure (dated by TCRdb to the early 2020s). Library preparation was by RACE. The sequencer listed for this sample is NextSeq 500. The public sequencing data were trimmed at Q25 with fastp and processed into clonotypes with MiXCR by TCRdb, which kept only in-frame beta chains. Every distinct CDR3 protein forms one entry, paired with its most common genes and DNA. Here the sample has about 40,000 distinct CDR3 sequences; 8% to 11% occur a single time. About 5.9% of the sample comes from the top ten. The label giving this sample's time point can be read as: pre-sensitization, week 0. The sample's treatment or condition label, decoded: therapeutic diphenylcyclopropenone sensitization with weekly scalp DPC. The sample consisted of whole blood, taken in connection with sensitization to the hapten diphenylcyclopropenone (DPC). The receptors come from a man aged 30 to 45 with alopecia areata. Some clones in this sample may be carry-over from other donors' samples.

The table lists this clonotype with many counts. The chain is built from TRBV5-1 and TRBJ2-7, with D perhaps matching TRBD1 (6 bases). Trimming stripped 2 bases from V and 5 bases from J, with 11 bases between. The CDR3 extends over 13 amino acids. CDR1 and CDR2 from the germline V gene are SGHRS and YFSETQ. Here the CDR3 reads CASSFGGWDEQYF. The CDR3 bases are TGCGCCAGCAGCTTTGGGGGCTGGGACGAGCAGTACTTC.

The J gene is TRBJ2-1, the V gene TRBV28, with D hard to call. Germline assignment: CDR1 MDHEN and CDR2 SYDVKM. CDR3 length equals 11 residues. Trimming left V 2 bases short and J 9 bases short, with 5 bases between. CDR3 DNA sequence: TGTGCCAGCAGTTTAGGGTTTGAGCAGTTCTTC. Amino acid sequence: CASSLGFEQFF.

This clonotype was counted many times. This chain connects TRBV5-4 to TRBJ2-6; no firm D call. The CDR3 is made up of 13 amino acids. CDR1 SGHNT and CDR2 YYREEE come from the germline V gene (reference sequence). The germline V and J ends were trimmed by 4 bases and 1 base, with 3 bases remaining between them. The CDR3 nucleotides are TGTGCCAGCAGCCGTTCTGGGGCCAACGTCCTGACTTTC. It specifies CASSRSGANVLTF.